The table lists the clone carrying this T cell receptor beta chain with a few counts. The data originate from a study of T-cell memory formation after mild COVID-19. Across the study: TCR clusters were largely donor specific.

Losses at the gene ends were 4 bases for V and 4 bases for J; bases not matched to a gene: 7. Germline V gene lookup returns CDR1 SGHNT and CDR2 YYREEE (reference sequence). This CDR3 comprises 16 residues. In TCRdb, the 5' RACE reads were re-called with MiXCR into one record per CDR3 protein. The sample consists of roughly 380,000 distinct CDR3 sequences, 25% to 30% of them appearing once. V usage is TRBV5-4 and J usage is TRBJ2-1; 11 bases align to TRBD2. The clonotype was recovered from an adult woman who had mild COVID-19 (a few samples of this study predate the infection). Cell type and time point are not known. Sequenced sample: PBMCs or a T cell subset sorted from them (not recorded which). Here the CDR3 reads CASSPIAGGRYNEQFF. The CDR3 DNA reads as TGTGCCAGCAGCCCTATAGCGGGGGGGCGGTACAATGAGCAGTTCTTC. The full variable domain, completed using reference TRBV5-4 and TRBJ2-1, is ETGVTQSPTHLIKTRGQQVTLRCSSQSGHNTVSWYQQALGQGPQFIFQYYREEENGRGNFPPRFSGLQFPNYSSELNVNALELDDSALYLCASSPIAGGRYNEQFFGPGTRLTVL.